This T cell receptor (beta chain) was recovered during a study of technical replicates of blood from a handful of donors. TCRdb keeps only in-frame clones here, not all; method: immunoSEQ multiplex PCR. This table has roughly 62,000 clones, approximately 95% appearing once. This TCR was recovered from a human donor in good health. Some clones in this sample may be carry-over from other donors' samples. Sequencing was performed on PBMCs.

This CDR3 is CASSLGTSGIYEQYF. CDR3 in DNA: TGCGCCAGCAGCCTAGGGACTAGCGGGATCTACGAGCAGTACTTC. The J gene is TRBJ2-7, the V gene TRBV4-3; 13 bases are shared with TRBD2. In germline, CDR1 is LGHNA, CDR2 YSLEER. After removal of 4 bases from V and 3 bases from J, the junction contained 3 bases not matched to a gene. CDR3 size: 15 residues.